The 25 T cell receptor beta chains below come from one sample, sequenced in a study of cytomegalovirus exposure and HLA in healthy donors. Primers included in the PCR were 60 Vbeta and 13 Jbeta primers. This table comes from immunoSEQ multiplex PCR, and its TCRdb copy is limited to in-frame clones, with some not included. The repertoire has 110,000 or so clones, less than 80% of them found once; the top ten carry approximately 1.2%. Sequencing was carried out using PBMCs. These receptor sequences come from a man aged 25-40 years in good health and CMV-seronegative.

The J gene is TRBJ2-1, the V gene TRBV6-5; the match to TRBD2 covers 10 bases. Trimming at V came to 6 bases and at J to 7 bases, leaving 6 bases not matched to a gene. This CDR3 is 14 amino acids long. CDR1 MNHEY and CDR2 SVGAGI come from the germline V gene. The DNA of the CDR3 is TGTGCCAGCAGAGCTAGCGGGAGTGTTAATGAGCAGTTCTTC. This sequence encodes CASRASGSVNEQFF.

The chain carries TRBV27 and TRBJ1-5; D gene ambiguous. V was trimmed by 0 bases and J by 6 bases, leaving 15 bases between them. Germline lookup yields CDR1 MNHEY and CDR2 SMNVEV (reference sequence). The length of the CDR3 is 16 residues. The DNA of the CDR3 is TGTGCCAGCAGTTTATCTGCGGGGATGAGGCTTCAGCCCCAGCATTTT. Translating it yields CASSLSAGMRLQPQHF.

The chain is built from TRBV5-1 and TRBJ1-1; 9 bases map to TRBD1. The CDR3 has 15 amino acids. The germline V gene encodes CDR1 SGHRS and CDR2 YFSETQ. The ends lost 4 bases at V and 5 bases at J; junction bases unmatched: 9. The CDR3 loop reads CASSPTGTGQTEAFF. The CDR3, as DNA: TGCGCCAGCAGCCCAACCGGGACAGGGCAGACTGAAGCTTTCTTT. The variable domain in full, completed from reference TRBV5-1 and TRBJ1-1, reads KAGVTQTPRYLIKTRGQQVTLSCSPISGHRSVSWYQQTPGQGLQFLFEYFSETQRNKGNFPGRFSGRQFSNSRSEMNVSTLELGDSALYLCASSPTGTGQTEAFFGQGTRLTVV.

J is TRBJ1-2 and V is TRBV29-1; tentatively, D is TRBD1 (5 bases). V gave up 2 bases and J gave up 0 bases, with 10 bases separating them. The CDR3 contains 14 residues. Germline V lookup: CDR1 SQVTM, CDR2 ANQGSEA. The CDR3 sequence is CSVEPDRANYGYTF. In nucleotides, the CDR3 is TGCAGCGTTGAACCCGACAGAGCTAACTATGGCTACACCTTC.

The chain has TRBV7-6 and TRBJ1-1; no clear D gene. The CDR3 loop spans 13 amino acids. CDR1 is SGHVS, CDR2 FNYEAQ, per germline. V was pared by 1 base and J by 8 bases, with 11 bases between. CDR3 region: CASSLDGPTEAFF. CDR3 DNA sequence: TGTGCCAGCAGCTTAGACGGTCCGACAGAAGCTTTCTTT.

The chain recombines TRBV27 with TRBJ1-6; 7 positions agree with TRBD1. CDR1 and CDR2 from the germline V gene are MNHEY and SMNVEV (reference sequence). The CDR3 spans 13 residues. V lost 5 bases, J lost 16 bases, and 11 bases stayed unmatched. CDR3: CASSPLTGRGLHF. The CDR3 DNA follows: TGTGCCAGCAGTCCCCTGACAGGGAGAGGTCTCCACTTT.

This clone has only one observation. This chain joins TRBV2 and TRBJ2-7, with D unclear. The CDR3 sequence is 12 residues long. The germline CDR1 and CDR2 sequences are SNHLY and FYNNEI. Trimming removed 4 bases from V and 2 bases from J, with 6 bases in between. CDR3 sequence (DNA): TGTGCCAGCAGTGGAGAAACCTACGAGCAGTACTTC. The encoded protein is CASSGETYEQYF.

The J gene is TRBJ1-2, the V gene TRBV6-5, with 7 nucleotides matching TRBD1. Germline V gene sequence: CDR1 MNHEY, CDR2 SVGAGI. Trimming at V came to 4 bases and at J to 0 bases, leaving 5 bases not matched to a gene. The CDR3 totals 15 residues. CDR3 nucleotide sequence: TGTGCCAGCAGTTTTGGGGACAGCTCTAACTATGGCTACACCTTC. This gives the protein CASSFGDSSNYGYTF.

This clone has just a few counts. V gene TRBV29-1 combines with J gene TRBJ2-7, with TRBD2 as a possible D gene (5 bases). CDR1 and CDR2 (germline): SQVTM, ANQGSEA. The CDR3 covers 12 residues. V shed 3 bases and J shed 3 bases, with 9 bases lying between them. The CDR3 sequence: CSVDPGNYEQYF. The CDR3 DNA reads TGCAGCGTTGACCCCGGGAACTACGAGCAGTACTTC.

This rearrangement joins TRBV18 to TRBJ2-3, with 7 nucleotides matching TRBD2. Germline V gene sequence: CDR1 KGHSH, CDR2 LQKENI. With 3 bases clipped from V and 1 base from J, the junction kept 1 base outside the gene matches. The CDR3 is 14 residues long. The CDR3 loop reads CASSPLAGTDTQYF. The DNA for the CDR3 is TGTGCCAGCTCACCCCTAGCGGGCACAGATACGCAGTATTTT.

V gene TRBV27 combines with J gene TRBJ2-7, with 7 bases lining up with TRBD1. The CDR3 is made up of 16 amino acids. V lost 5 bases, J lost 3 bases, and 13 bases stayed unmatched. Germline V CDR1 and CDR2: MNHEY, SMNVEV (reference sequence). The CDR3 DNA is TGTGCCAGCAGTCCAGTCACAGGGGTTGGTATCTACGAGCAGTACTTC. Its translation: CASSPVTGVGIYEQYF.

This rearrangement joins TRBV27 to TRBJ1-1; D is uncertain. Trimming took 3 bases from V and 0 from J, leaving 11 bases between them. CDR3 size: 15 residues. Germline CDR1 MNHEY, CDR2 SMNVEV (reference sequence). CDR3 bases: TGTGCCAGCAGTTTGGGAGGTGGAGTGAACACTGAAGCTTTCTTT. Its translation is CASSLGGGVNTEAFF.

This clone has just one count. The chain uses TRBV11-2 and TRBJ2-5, with D possibly TRBD2 on 6 matching bases. The length of the CDR3 is 13 residues. The ends were cut back, 4 bases at V and 5 bases at J, with 11 bases in the middle. In germline, CDR1 is SGHAT, CDR2 FQNNGV. The CDR3 reads CASSSGAGETQYF. The CDR3, as DNA: TGTGCCAGCAGCTCCGGTGCGGGGGAGACCCAGTACTTC.

V usage is TRBV5-4 and J usage is TRBJ2-2; a possible D gene is TRBD2 (5 bases). This CDR3 is built from 16 residues. The germline CDR1 and CDR2 sequences are SGHNT and YYREEE (reference sequence). V was cut by 6 bases and J by 0 bases, with 15 bases left in between. For the CDR3, the DNA is TGTGCCAGCACCCTCAGGCCGGACTCGAACACCGGGGAGCTGTTTTTT. Protein: CASTLRPDSNTGELFF.

The gene calls are TRBV10-3 and TRBJ1-6; 8 positions match TRBD1. CDR1 is ENHRY, CDR2 SYGVKD, per germline. V was clipped by 4 bases and J by 9 bases; unmatched bases: 8. The CDR3 is made up of 15 amino acids. The CDR3 protein is CAISGTGQGSSPLHF. CDR3 bases: TGTGCCATCAGTGGAACTGGACAGGGTAGTTCACCCCTCCACTTT.

The gene calls are TRBV6-5 and TRBJ2-3, with D uncertain. V gave up 5 bases and J gave up 7 bases, with 16 bases separating them. Germline lookup yields CDR1 MNHEY and CDR2 SVGAGI. This CDR3 has 14 amino acids. CDR3 nucleotide sequence: TGTGCCAGCAGTCCCCGGAGTAGCAGAAATACGCAGTATTTT. The encoded protein is CASSPRSSRNTQYF.

The gene calls are TRBV6-6 and TRBJ1-5, with TRBD1 matching over 9 bases. Germline assignment: CDR1 MNHNY and CDR2 SVGAGI (reference sequence). J gave up 6 bases and V 4 bases, and 7 bases lay outside the gene matches. The CDR3 covers 15 residues. The CDR3 DNA sequence: TGTGCCAGCAGTTCGACCGGGACAGGGATTCAGCCCCAGCATTTT. Amino acid sequence: CASSSTGTGIQPQHF.

The genes are TRBV5-1 and TRBJ2-1, with TRBD2 matching 11 bases. V trimming: 0 bases; J trimming: 9 bases; junction bases outside the gene matches: 8. CDR3 length equals 16 residues. Germline V gene sequence: CDR1 SGHRS, CDR2 YFSETQ. DNA of the CDR3: TGCGCCAGCAGCTTGGCGCCACTAGCGGGGGCAGGTGAGCAGTTCTTC. Translated, it gives CASSLAPLAGAGEQFF.

J is TRBJ1-1 and V is TRBV7-8; D is ambiguous. The CDR3 is 12 residues long. V lost 5 bases and J 1 base, leaving 5 bases between the germline ends. Germline V gene sequence: CDR1 SGHVS, CDR2 FQNEAQ. DNA for the CDR3: TGTGCCAGCAGCACACAGAACACTGAAGCTTTCTTT. It specifies CASSTQNTEAFF. The whole variable domain, filled in from reference TRBV7-8 and TRBJ1-1, reads GAGVSQSPRYKVAKRGQDVALRCDPISGHVSLFWYQQALGQGPEFLTYFQNEAQLDKSGLPSDRFFAERPEGSVSTLKIQRTQQEDSAVYLCASSTQNTEAFFGQGTRLTVV.

This chain links TRBV7-9 with TRBJ1-1; 8 bases are shared with TRBD1. V lost 6 bases, J lost 1 base, and 13 bases stayed unmatched. The CDR3 loop spans 17 amino acids. Germline assignment: CDR1 SEHNR and CDR2 FQNEAQ (reference sequence). The chain's CDR3 is CASRPGAGGSKNTEAFF. CDR3 coding DNA: TGTGCCAGCAGACCTGGCGCAGGGGGCTCCAAGAACACTGAAGCTTTCTTT.

This chain links TRBV5-6 with TRBJ2-5, with D possibly TRBD2 on 6 matching bases. The DNA end is more similar to TRBJ2-7, so the J call may be wrong. The CDR3 runs to 16 residues. The germline gives CDR1 SGHDT, CDR2 YYEEEE. CDR3 in DNA: TGTGCCAGCAGCTTGACGGCGGAGGGGATGAGTTACGAGCAGTACTTC. It specifies CASSLTAEGMSYEQYF.

This clone was found once. The chain is built from TRBV9 and TRBJ1-2; D is possibly TRBD1 (5 bases). The V and J ends lost 3 bases and 3 bases respectively, with 18 bases between them. CDR1 is SGDLS and CDR2 is YYNGEE in the germline V gene. CDR3 length: 16 residues. As DNA, the CDR3 is TGTGCCAGCAGCGCGGAATGGGACTCCACCGACTATGGCTACACCTTC. Translating it yields CASSAEWDSTDYGYTF.

This clone was counted a few times. This chain uses TRBV10-3 with TRBJ2-1, with D possibly matching TRBD1 (5 bases). This CDR3 region has 16 residues. Germline V gene sequence: CDR1 ENHRY, CDR2 SYGVKD. V shed 6 bases and J shed 2 bases, with 17 bases lying between them. For the CDR3, the DNA is TGTGCCATCAGCCAAGTGGGGCTACTCACCTACAATGAGCAGTTCTTC. It encodes CAISQVGLLTYNEQFF.

This rearrangement joins TRBV29-1 to TRBJ2-5; possibly TRBD2 for D (5 bases). This CDR3 has 11 residues. CDR1 is SQVTM, CDR2 ANQGSEA, per germline. This chain's CDR3 is CTGEIGETQYF. Written as DNA, the CDR3 is TGCACCGGGGAGATCGGGGAGACCCAGTACTTC.

The J gene is TRBJ2-1, the V gene TRBV27, with 12 bases that match TRBD2. Germline CDR1 reads MNHEY; CDR2 reads SMNVEV (reference sequence). This CDR3 has 21 residues. Trimming cost V 4 bases and J 1 base; bases outside gene matches: 17. CDR3 nucleotide sequence: TGTGCCAGCAGTTCCCCAATCGGACTAGCGGGGAGCCCAGGTTCCTACAATGAGCAGTTCTTC. Translation: CASSSPIGLAGSPGSYNEQFF.